This T cell receptor beta chain is drawn from a study of blood T cell repertoires in COVID-19. Overall study: The origin of the acute and convalescent COVID-19 samples was the United States, Italy and Spain. Nucleic acid was either cDNA or gDNA, and it came from T cells, B-cell-depleted T cells, or PBMCs.

This clone has more than one count but fewer than ten. CDR1 LGHDT and CDR2 YNNKEL come from the germline V gene (reference sequence). CDR3 length: 15 residues. The V and J ends lost 3 bases and 6 bases, in that order; junction bases with no gene match: 7. Original data processing: From reference gene primer amplification, estimates of nucleated cell counts were derived. Profiled with immunoSEQ multiplex PCR; TCRdb holds only in-frame clones, not every one. Clone size and the V and J calls come from that table; the DNA yielded D and trimming. The repertoire holds about 92,000 clones, with roughly 72% as singletons.

Sequencing was performed on peripheral blood. The chain combines TRBV3-1 (or the pseudogene TRBV3-2) with TRBJ2-1, with TRBD2 matching 8 bases. The source is a woman aged 60-75 years in a cohort sampled during active or convalescent COVID-19. The CDR3 protein is CASSHPGLEVNEQFF. The CDR3 DNA is TGTGCCAGCAGCCACCCGGGACTAGAGGTCAATGAGCAGTTCTTC.